These T cell receptor beta chains were read from a single sample in a study of T cell responses to AZD1222 COVID-19 vaccine. The data were produced by immunoSEQ multiplex PCR, yet TCRdb's version contains in-frame clones alone and is incomplete. The sample includes 45,000 to 55,000 clones, around 86% of them seen just once. Sequencing used peripheral blood, obtained 28 days after the second AZD1222 dose. The origin of the receptors is an adult who received the AZD1222 COVID-19 vaccine. The CDR3 runs from the conserved cysteine through the conserved F or W. D genes are given only for firm matches. Where a row states a size, it is once, few, many or the class of an expanded clone; other rows omit it.

TRBJ2-7 | . | 12 | TRBV3-1/TRBV3-2 | once | TGTGCCAGCAGCCAAGATCAGGGGGAGCAGTACTTC | CASSQDQGEQYF
TRBJ2-5 | TRBD1 | 16 | TRBV7-7 | . | TGTGCCAGCAGCGCACCCGGGACAGGGTGGGGGGAGACCCAGTACTTC | CASSAPGTGWGETQYF
TRBJ1-5 | . | 15 | TRBV28 | . | TGTGCCAGCAGTCTCACCGGGCCCGGGTATCAGCCCCAGCATTTT | CASSLTGPGYQPQHF
TRBJ1-1 | . | 13 | TRBV19 | . | TGTGCCAGTGGTAGGCAGCTGAACACTGAAGCTTTCTTT | CASGRQLNTEAFF
TRBJ1-2 | . | 15 | TRBV5-1 | once | TGCGCCAGCAGCTCGGGCGGGGGGCAAAACTATGGCTACACCTTC | CASSSGGGQNYGYTF
TRBJ2-3 | . | 12 | TRBV7-9 | . | TGTGCCAGCAGCTCTTCGGCAGATACGCAGTATTTT | CASSSSADTQYF
TRBJ2-5 | . | 14 | TRBV2 | once | TGTGCCAGCAAGGGGGGAGTCAGCCGGGAGACCCAGTACTTC | CASKGGVSRETQYF
TRBJ1-2 | . | 17 | TRBV30 | . | TGTGCCTGGAGTGTACTGGGACCCTTCTCGAATAACTATGGCTACACCTTC | CAWSVLGPFSNNYGYTF
TRBJ1-4 | . | 12 | TRBV28 | . | TGTGCCTCAAGAGAAGCTAATGAAAAACTGTTTTTT | CASREANEKLFF
TRBJ2-1 | . | 13 | TRBV12-3/TRBV12-4 | few | TGTGCCAGCAGTTTATACTCCTACAATGAGCAGTTCTTC | CASSLYSYNEQFF
TRBJ2-2 | . | 16 | TRBV4-1 | once | TGCGCCAGCAGCCAAGAGTCGCAAGGTCGGACCGGGGAGCTGTTTTTT | CASSQESQGRTGELFF
TRBJ2-5 | . | 15 | TRBV28 | . | TGTGCCAGCAGTTCCCTAACAGGGGCGGGGGAGACCCAGTACTTC | CASSSLTGAGETQYF
TRBJ2-1 | TRBD2 | 14 | TRBV30 | . | TGTGCCTGGACTCTGAAGCGGGAGATTATTGAGCAGTTCTTC | CAWTLKREIIEQFF
TRBJ2-3 | TRBD2 | 18 | TRBV7-2 | . | TGTGCCAGCAGACTAAGACTAGCGGGGATCGCTAGCACAGATACGCAGTATTTT | CASRLRLAGIASTDTQYF
TRBJ2-1 | . | 16 | TRBV5-6 | . | TGTGCCAGCAGCTTGTCCATAGCGGACTCCTACAATGAGCAGTTCTTC | CASSLSIADSYNEQFF
TRBJ1-5 | . | 15 | TRBV28 | . | TGTGCCAGCACGCAAGGGGCCCTTAGCAATCAGCCCCAGCATTTT | CASTQGALSNQPQHF
TRBJ2-1 | TRBD1 | 15 | TRBV13 | . | TGTGCCAGCAGCTCCTATAGGGACAGAGATAGCGAGCAGTTCTTC | CASSSYRDRDSEQFF
TRBJ2-5 | TRBD1 | 13 | TRBV6-5 | few | TGTGCCAGCAGCCGGGACAGAAAAGAGACCCAGTACTTC | CASSRDRKETQYF
TRBJ2-5 | . | 14 | TRBV3-1/TRBV3-2 | once | TGTGCCAGCAGCCAAGTCGGGGGGCCAGAGACCCAGTACTTC | CASSQVGGPETQYF
TRBJ1-5 | TRBD1 | 15 | TRBV28 | few | TGTGCCAGCAGTAGACAGGGCGTGTTTAATCAGCCCCAGCATTTT | CASSRQGVFNQPQHF
TRBJ2-7 | TRBD2 | 16 | TRBV4-1 | . | TGCGCCAGCAGCCCGGGGACTAAAAGCCCGTCCTACGAGCAGTACTTC | CASSPGTKSPSYEQYF
TRBJ1-3 | . | 16 | TRBV10-2 | . | TGCGCCAGCAGTGAAGGGACATCTAGCTCTGGAAACACCATATATTTT | CASSEGTSSSGNTIYF
TRBJ1-5 | . | 13 | TRBV12-5 | . | TGTGCTAGTGGTCCCGACAAGGATCAGCCCCAGCATTTT | CASGPDKDQPQHF
TRBJ2-5 | TRBD2 | 14 | TRBV5-1 | . | TGCGCCAGCAGCCTCCGGACTAGCGTTGAGACCCAGTACTTC | CASSLRTSVETQYF
TRBJ1-6 | TRBD1 | 15 | TRBV5-5 | . | TGTGCCAGCAGCTTGTCGGGACAGGGAGGTTCACCCCTCCACTTT | CASSLSGQGGSPLHF
TRBJ1-2 | . | 11 | TRBV28 | . | TGTGCCAGCAGGGGTAGCTATGGCTACACCTTC | CASRGSYGYTF
TRBJ2-1 | . | 14 | TRBV28 | . | TGTGCCAGCAGTCGATCGGTGTTGAGGGATGAGCAGTTCTTC | CASSRSVLRDEQFF
TRBJ1-1 | . | 14 | TRBV18 | . | TGTGCCAGCTCACCCCCGGGGGAGAACACTGAAGCTTTCTTT | CASSPPGENTEAFF
TRBJ2-1 | . | 16 | TRBV5-4 | . | TGTGCCAGCAGCTTCGGTGGAGGAAGCTCCTACAATGAGCAGTTCTTC | CASSFGGGSSYNEQFF